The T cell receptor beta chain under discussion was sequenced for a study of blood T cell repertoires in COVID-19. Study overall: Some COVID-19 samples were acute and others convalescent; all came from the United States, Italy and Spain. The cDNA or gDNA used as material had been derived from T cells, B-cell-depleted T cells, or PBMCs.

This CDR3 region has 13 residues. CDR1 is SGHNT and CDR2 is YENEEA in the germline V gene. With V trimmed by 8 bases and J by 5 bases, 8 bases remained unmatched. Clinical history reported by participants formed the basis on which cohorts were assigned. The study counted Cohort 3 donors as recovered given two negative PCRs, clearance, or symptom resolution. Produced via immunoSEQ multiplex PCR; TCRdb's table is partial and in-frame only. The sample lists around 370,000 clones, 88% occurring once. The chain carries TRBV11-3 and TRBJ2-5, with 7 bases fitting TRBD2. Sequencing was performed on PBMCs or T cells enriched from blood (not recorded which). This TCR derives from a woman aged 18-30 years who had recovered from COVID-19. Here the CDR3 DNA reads TGTGCCAGCTCCGCGCGGGGGTGGGAGACCCAGTACTTC. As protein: CASSARGWETQYF.